Sequencing of this TCR beta chain was carried out in a study of blood T cell repertoires in COVID-19 (dated by TCRdb to between 2020 and 2021). Regarding the research as a whole: Samples from collaborators originated in the United States, Italy and Spain and spanned both the acute and convalescent phases of COVID-19. The material from the prospective study consisted of cDNA or gDNA derived from T cells, B-cell-depleted T cells, or PBMCs. Subjects who had been exposed to COVID-19, were actively infected with it, or had recovered from it provided the deeply sampled blood TCRbeta repertoires that made up the dataset. The repertoires were released in a freely available public database meant as a resource for research on the immune response to SARS-CoV-2. The samples were drawn from the first 160 participants of the ongoing ImmuneRACE study and from under 1,500 subjects provided by 6 global collaborators. The sample metadata nearly always contained a de-identified subject ID, COVID-19 status, age in years and sex. Where HLA class I and class II types were available, the types were taken from metadata supplied by the sample provider, not from assay-based typing.

Enrolling through a virtual design, the prospective study's participants ranged in age from roughly 18 to 95 years and lived across 24 United States geographic areas. To assign participants to cohorts, the prospective study relied on clinical history that participants themselves reported in a screening survey and a study questionnaire. For ImmuneRACE Cohort 3, a participant was defined as recovered based on two consecutive negative NP/OP PCR tests, clearance by a healthcare professional, or resolution of symptoms. In the prospective study, mobile phlebotomists collected whole blood, serum and a nasopharyngeal or oropharyngeal swab from each participant. Additional blood draws and questionnaires over a 2-month period could optionally be provided by prospective study participants. Prospective study blood samples were shipped either frozen or at room temperature before DNA extraction. The immunoSEQ Assay, a bias-controlled multiplex PCR, was used to amplify TCRbeta CDR3 regions from genomic DNA. As for the authors' bioinformatics: Within the assay, amplification of reference gene primers was used to estimate how many nucleated cells each sample contained. To quantify the absolute abundance of each unique TCRbeta CDR3 rearrangement, sequence reads were collapsed and filtered. For each sample, productive Simpson clonality was calculated as the square root of Simpson's diversity index across productive rearrangements. TCRdb limited this immuneACCESS table to in-frame rearrangements with V and J called. A share of clones is missing; checked studies link under half to unresolved V genes, and the rest is unexplained. The V and J calls and the clone size are those of that table, but D and trimming were determined from the DNA. The sample yields approximately 200,000 clones; approximately 85% were counted once. Clones ranked in the top ten supply 10% to 15% of the sample.

Regarding this clone: No antigen is known for it. Base qualities were left out, and no much larger clone turns up one base away.

The germline V gene specifies SNHLY as CDR1 and FYNNEI as CDR2. There are 14 amino acids in the CDR3, from cysteine to phenylalanine inclusive. Just CDR3 DNA is preserved here, 42 bases in frame from base 1. From V the trimming removes 5 bases and from J it removes 2 bases, while the gene matches leave 5 bases of the junction unaccounted for. The research as a whole found: The amount of clinical and demographic metadata varied by source and participant and was provided uncurated.

The receptor was derived from a man in his forties who had recovered from COVID-19. The chain is assembled from TRBV2 and TRBJ2-5, and TRBD1 aligns with 7 junction nucleotides. Sample: PBMCs or T cells enriched from blood (not recorded which). CDR3 loop: CASSRWTGQETQYF. The nucleotides read TGTGCCAGCAGTCGATGGACAGGACAAGAGACCCAGTACTTC.